One T cell receptor (beta chain) is described in this entry. This clonotype was detected a few times. The antigen this receptor binds is unknown. The CDR3 does not end in the conserved phenylalanine or tryptophan, so this is likely a read error. Lymph node samples came from the axillary draining lymph nodes of breast cancer patients. Relative to germline, V is 7 bases shorter and J is 4 bases shorter, with 19 bases between their ends. CDR1 and CDR2, per the germline V gene (reference sequence), are DFQATT and SNEGSKA. The CDR3 has 14 amino acids, counting both end residues. The DNA shown is the 42-base CDR3, in frame from base 1. This specimen belongs to a study of breast tumors, draining lymph nodes, adjacent tissues (dated by TCRdb to the mid-2010s). For the study in its entirety: Breast cancer patients provided tumor, adjacent nontumor tissue and axillary lymph nodes, and the study compared the TCR beta repertoires across these three sources. In human breast cancer, the study set out to evaluate how tumor, surrounding tissue and draining lymph node repertoires relate to one another and whether T cells may move between these sites.

Instrument used: Illumina HiSeq 2000. Multiplex PCR amplification was used to build the TCR beta chain libraries. The amplified TCR beta chain products were analyzed by high-throughput sequencing. Clones were called with MiXCR by TCRdb after fastp trimmed the public reads at Q25, and only in-frame beta chains were retained. Each entry is one CDR3 protein sequence, shown with its most common DNA and genes. The sample records some 120,000 distinct CDR3 sequences, about 20% of which are singletons. The ten largest clonotypes hold roughly 3.6% of the sample. Summary of the overall study and its limitations: A scenario in which most tumor T cells derive from the lymph node and then expand within tumor tissue was judged to be consistent with the data. Tumor T-cell repertoires showed less diversity than lymph node repertoires and more diversity than nontumor tissue repertoires, and tumor T-cell repertoires showed preferential V and J gene usage. The conclusion that tumor T cells originate in lymph nodes was framed as consistent with a hypothesis rather than directly demonstrated. Tumor and nontumor tissue repertoires were significantly more similar in luminal-like than in basal-like breast cancer.

The specimen sequenced was axillary lymph node tissue. The chain employs TRBV20-1 and TRBJ2-5; the best D guess is TRBD2, with 7 bases matching. This TCR derives from a female donor with breast cancer. Some clones in this sample may be carry-over from other donors' samples. CDR3 loop: CSGLGGGGGETQYS. DNA sequence: TGCAGTGGGTTGGGGGGAGGGGGGGGAGAGACCCAGTACTCC.